Sequencing of this T cell receptor (beta chain) was carried out in a study of blood T cell repertoires in COVID-19. Across the study: Acute and convalescent COVID-19 samples came from the United States, Italy and Spain.

Under the authors' procedure: Nucleated cell number was recorded as an estimate derived from reference gene primer amplification. Libraries were prepared by immunoSEQ multiplex PCR; TCRdb keeps only in-frame clonotypes and omits some of them. V, J and clone size reflect that table, while D and trimming were determined from the DNA. Among 300,000 to 350,000 clones, 80% to 90% were seen once, and the ten largest hold approximately 9%. Sequencing was done on a sample of PBMCs or T cells enriched from blood (not recorded which). This clonotype originated in a woman aged 18-29 years who had recovered from COVID-19.

CDR3 residues: CASSPLGTGMINQPQHF. The DNA of the CDR3 is TGCGCCAGCAGCCCCTTGGGGACAGGGATGATCAATCAGCCCCAGCATTTT. The rearrangement joins TRBV4-1 to TRBJ1-5; 9 nucleotides line up with TRBD1. The CDR3 contains 17 residues. CDR1 and CDR2 from the germline V gene are MGHRA and YSYEKL. V was pared by 4 bases and J by 3 bases, with 10 bases of the junction left unmatched.